This T cell receptor (beta chain) was documented in a study of glioma-infiltrating T cells after dendritic cell vaccination. Selection required adequate fresh-frozen tumor tissue plus more than two years' survival data. All glioblastoma patients lacked an isocitrate dehydrogenase mutation. Trimming left V 0 bases short and J 3 bases short, with 12 bases between. This CDR3 is built from 16 residues. Germline CDR1 and CDR2: LNHDA and SQIVND (reference sequence). Some clones are missing from TCRdb's copy, which holds only in-frame ones; the method was immunoSEQ multiplex PCR. Among some 73,000 clones, roughly 80% were seen once, and the ten largest hold roughly 2.2%.

Source: blood, taken before dendritic cell vaccination. V usage is TRBV19 and J usage is TRBJ2-1, with D perhaps TRBD2 (5 bases). The sequence was obtained from a human donor with glioblastoma. The chain's CDR3 is CASSIEIRRNYNEQFF. The CDR3 DNA reads as TGTGCCAGTAGTATAGAAATACGGAGGAACTACAATGAGCAGTTCTTC.